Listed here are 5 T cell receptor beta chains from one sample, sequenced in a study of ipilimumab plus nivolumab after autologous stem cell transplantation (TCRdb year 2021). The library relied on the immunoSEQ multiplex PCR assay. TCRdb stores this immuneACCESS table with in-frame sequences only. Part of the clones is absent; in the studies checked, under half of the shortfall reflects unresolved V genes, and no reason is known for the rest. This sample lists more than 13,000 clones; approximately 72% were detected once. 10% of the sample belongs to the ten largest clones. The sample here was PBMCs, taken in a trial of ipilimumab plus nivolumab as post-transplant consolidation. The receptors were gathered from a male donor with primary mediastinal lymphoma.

This CDR3 reads CASSYSNTDTQYF. The CDR3 nucleotides read TGTGCCAGCAGTTATTCCAACACAGATACGCAGTATTTT. The V and J genes are TRBV28 and TRBJ2-3; D uncertain. Trimming shortened V by 4 bases and J by 2 bases, and 7 bases separated the two germline ends. The CDR3 contains 13 residues. CDR1 and CDR2 (germline): MDHEN, SYDVKM.

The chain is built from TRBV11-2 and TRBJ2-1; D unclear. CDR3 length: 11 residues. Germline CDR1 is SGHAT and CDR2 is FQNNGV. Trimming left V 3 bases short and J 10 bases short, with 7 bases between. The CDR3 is CASSFGVEQFF. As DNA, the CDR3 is TGTGCCAGCAGCTTTGGGGTAGAGCAGTTCTTC.

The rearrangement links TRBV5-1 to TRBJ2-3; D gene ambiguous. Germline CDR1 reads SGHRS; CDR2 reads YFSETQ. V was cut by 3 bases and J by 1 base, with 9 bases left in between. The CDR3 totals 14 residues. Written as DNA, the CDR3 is TGCGCCAGCAGCTCCGGGCCCGGCACAGATACGCAGTATTTT. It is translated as CASSSGPGTDTQYF.

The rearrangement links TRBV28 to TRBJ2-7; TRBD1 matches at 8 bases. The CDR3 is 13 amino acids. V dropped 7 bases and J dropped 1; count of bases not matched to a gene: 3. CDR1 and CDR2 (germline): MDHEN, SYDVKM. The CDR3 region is CASTRTGSYEQYF. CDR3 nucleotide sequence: TGTGCCAGCACCCGGACAGGGTCCTACGAGCAGTACTTC.

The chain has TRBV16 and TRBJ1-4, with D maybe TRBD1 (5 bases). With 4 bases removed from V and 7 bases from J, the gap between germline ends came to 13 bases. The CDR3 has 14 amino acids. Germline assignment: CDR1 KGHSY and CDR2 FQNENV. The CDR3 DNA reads TGTGCCAGCAGCCCGGGCCGTCAGGGTGAAAAACTGTTTTTT. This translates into CASSPGRQGEKLFF. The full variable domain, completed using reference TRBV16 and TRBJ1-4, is GEEVAQTPKHLVRGEGQKAKLYCAPIKGHSYVFWYQQVLKNEFKFLISFQNENVFDETGMPKERFSAKCLPNSPCSLEIQATKLEDSAVYFCASSPGRQGEKLFFGSGTQLSVL.